These 7 T cell receptor beta chains share one sample of origin, sequenced in a study of CD8 T cells in ankylosing spondylitis. In TCRdb, the 5' RACE reads were re-called with MiXCR into one record per CDR3 protein. There are about 89,000 distinct CDR3 sequences in the sample; about 27% occur only once, and roughly three fifths lies in the top ten. The sample taken for sequencing was blood, either unsorted or a sorted T cell fraction (not recorded which). The receptors come from a male donor with ankylosing spondylitis or in good health (not recorded which).

This clonotype was observed a handful of times. The chain links TRBV5-1 to TRBJ1-1; D may be TRBD1 (5 bases). Trimming cost V 1 base and J 8 bases, with 15 bases left between them. CDR3 length: 14 residues. Germline loops: CDR1 SGHRS, CDR2 YFSETQ. The CDR3 coding sequence is TGCGCCAGCAGCTTGATGTGGGGGACGGGAGAAGCTTTCTTT. Its protein product is CASSLMWGTGEAFF.

This clonotype was seen more than once but under ten times. V and J are TRBV7-9 and TRBJ1-1; D is possibly TRBD1 (6 bases). This CDR3 is built from 13 residues. Germline values: CDR1 SEHNR, CDR2 FQNEAQ (reference sequence). V lost 5 bases and J 6 bases, leaving 13 bases between the germline ends. The CDR3 coding sequence is TGTGCCAGCAGCCTCCTAGGGGGGGCTGAAGCTTTCTTT. Amino acid sequence: CASSLLGGAEAFF. The full variable domain, completed using reference TRBV7-9 and TRBJ1-1, is DTGVSQNPRHKITKRGQNVTFRCDPISEHNRLYWYRQTLGQGPEFLTYFQNEAQLEKSRLLSDRFSAERPKGSFSTLEIQRTEQGDSAMYLCASSLLGGAEAFFGQGTRLTVV.

The chain has TRBV24-1 and TRBJ2-1, with TRBD2 as a possible D gene (6 bases). Deletions cut 7 bases from V and 8 bases from J, with 14 bases between. This CDR3 is 13 amino acids long. Per germline, CDR1 KGHDR and CDR2 SFDVKD. The DNA for the CDR3 is TGTGCCACCAGCACCCCCGGGACTCATGAGCAGTTCTTC. This codes for CATSTPGTHEQFF.

This clonotype came up a few times. The chain couples TRBV10-3 to TRBJ2-2; D remains ambiguous. Germline V gene sequence: CDR1 ENHRY, CDR2 SYGVKD. V lost 0 bases and J 6 bases, leaving 5 bases between the germline ends. The CDR3 covers 13 residues. The CDR3: CAISESGPGELFF. CDR3 DNA sequence: TGTGCCATCAGTGAGTCTGGACCCGGGGAGCTGTTTTTT.

The chain recombines TRBV5-1 with TRBJ1-1; D perhaps matches TRBD1 (6 bases). This CDR3 comprises 15 residues. Germline V lookup: CDR1 SGHRS, CDR2 YFSETQ. V lost 4 bases and J lost 1, with 14 bases in between. CDR3 nucleotides: TGCGCCAGCAGCCCCTTACAGGGCAGGAACACTGAAGCTTTCTTT. It yields the protein CASSPLQGRNTEAFF.

This CDR3 is CASIPSGSNEQFF. Here the CDR3 DNA reads TGTGCCAGCATTCCTAGCGGTTCGAATGAGCAGTTCTTC. The J gene is TRBJ2-1, the V gene TRBV7-9; TRBD2 aligns across 7 bases. The V and J ends lost 7 bases and 7 bases, in that order; junction bases with no gene match: 7. The CDR3 sequence is 13 residues long. Germline V gene sequence: CDR1 SEHNR, CDR2 FQNEAQ (reference sequence).

This clonotype was seen more than once but under ten times. This chain joins TRBV5-1 and TRBJ2-2; possibly TRBD2 for D (5 bases). The CDR3 length is 14 residues. Germline-derived CDR1 and CDR2 are SGHRS and YFSETQ. V was trimmed by 4 bases and J by 4 bases, leaving 11 bases between them. In DNA, the CDR3 is TGCGCCAGCAGCCCCGGACTCCGCACCGGGGAGCTGTTTTTT. It specifies CASSPGLRTGELFF.